This T cell receptor (beta chain) was sequenced in a study of blood T cell repertoires in COVID-19. Study-level background: Researchers got acute and convalescent COVID-19 samples from the United States, Italy and Spain. In each case, the material was cDNA or gDNA derived from T cells, B-cell-depleted T cells, or PBMCs.

The protocol was immunoSEQ multiplex PCR, while the TCRdb copy is restricted to in-frame clones and leaves out a portion. This table holds about 480,000 clones, about 88% found once. Seattle's cohort entered during active infection and was followed longitudinally. In this sample, this clone turned up once. The V end was cut by 6 bases, the J end by 7 bases, with 12 bases between. This CDR3 spans 13 amino acids. Germline-derived CDR1 and CDR2 are MNHEY and SVGAGI. The sequence was obtained from a man aged 18 to 29 with COVID-19, enrolled during active disease. Sequencing was done on a sample of peripheral blood. The J gene is TRBJ1-4, the V gene TRBV6-5; no reliable D call. Here the CDR3 reads CASSLEGSEKLFF. The CDR3 DNA sequence: TGTGCCAGCAGCCTAGAGGGAAGTGAAAAACTGTTTTTT.